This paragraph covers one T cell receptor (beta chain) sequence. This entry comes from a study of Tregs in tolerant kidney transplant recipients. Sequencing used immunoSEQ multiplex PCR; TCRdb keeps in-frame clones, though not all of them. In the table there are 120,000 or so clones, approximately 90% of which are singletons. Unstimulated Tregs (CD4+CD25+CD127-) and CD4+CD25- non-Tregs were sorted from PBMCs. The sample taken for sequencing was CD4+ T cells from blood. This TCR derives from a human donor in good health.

CDR3 DNA: TGTGCCTGGAGTGTAGGGACAGGGTTGACTGAAGCTTTCTTT. Encoded protein: CAWSVGTGLTEAFF. The chain uses TRBV30 and TRBJ1-1, with 9 positions matching TRBD1. The CDR3 has 14 residues. The ends lost 0 bases at V and 5 bases at J; junction bases unmatched: 4. CDR1 and CDR2 from the germline V gene are GTSNPN and SVGIG (reference sequence).